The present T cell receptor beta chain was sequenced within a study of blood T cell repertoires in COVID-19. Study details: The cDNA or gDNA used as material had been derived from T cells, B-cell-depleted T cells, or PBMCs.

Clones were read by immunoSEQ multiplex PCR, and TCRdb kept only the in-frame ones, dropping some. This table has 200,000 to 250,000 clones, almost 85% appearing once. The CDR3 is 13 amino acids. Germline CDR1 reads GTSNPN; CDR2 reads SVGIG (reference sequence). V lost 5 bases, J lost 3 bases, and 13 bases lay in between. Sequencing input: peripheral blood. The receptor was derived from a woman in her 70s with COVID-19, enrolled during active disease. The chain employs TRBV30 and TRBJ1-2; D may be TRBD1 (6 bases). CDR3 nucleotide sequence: TGTGCCTGGGGAGACAGGTGGCACTATGGCTACACCTTC. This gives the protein CAWGDRWHYGYTF.